One and the same sample provided the 15 T cell receptor beta chains below, sequenced in a study of T cell responses to AZD1222 COVID-19 vaccine. Clones were sequenced by immunoSEQ multiplex PCR, and TCRdb holds only the in-frame ones, with some missing. The data contain over 100,000 clones, roughly 86% of them singletons. The source material was peripheral blood, sampled on day 0 of MenACWY control vaccination. The receptors originated from an adult in good health.

This sequence joins TRBV2 and TRBJ2-7; D not certain. The CDR3 length is 15 residues. Trimming shortened V by 1 base and J by 2 bases, and 12 bases separated the two germline ends. Germline V CDR1 and CDR2: SNHLY, FYNNEI. As DNA, the CDR3 is TGTGCCAGCAGTGAAGGACTTGGACCCCCCTACGAGCAGTACTTC. This translates into CASSEGLGPPYEQYF.

CDR3 sequence reads: CASSLEAGGENEQYF. The CDR3 DNA sequence: TGTGCCAGCAGCTTAGAGGCGGGAGGGGAAAACGAGCAGTACTTC. V gene TRBV7-9 combines with J gene TRBJ2-7; 9 nucleotides align to TRBD2. V lost 1 base to trimming and J lost 5 bases; unmatched junction nucleotides: 6. This CDR3 spans 15 amino acids. Germline CDR1 and CDR2: SEHNR and FQNEAQ (reference sequence).

This clone was counted once. The gene calls are TRBV28 and TRBJ1-5, with no clear D. There are 14 residues in the CDR3. The V gene lost 4 bases and the J gene lost 7 bases, with 14 bases spanning the gap. Germline V gene lookup returns CDR1 MDHEN and CDR2 SYDVKM. The CDR3: CASSWGWGFQPQHF. The CDR3 DNA reads as TGTGCCAGCAGTTGGGGTTGGGGATTCCAGCCCCAGCATTTT.

A note on this clone: This sample also contains other DNA sequences that code for the same CDR3. V is TRBV18 and J is TRBJ1-1; TRBD1 matches at 8 bases. The germline V gene encodes CDR1 KGHSH and CDR2 LQKENI. The CDR3 contains 14 residues. Trimming took 6 bases from V and 1 from J; bases not matched to a gene: 4. The CDR3 protein is CASSPGGTNTEAFF. DNA of the CDR3: TGTGCCAGCTCCCCAGGGGGCACGAACACTGAAGCTTTCTTT.

The V gene is TRBV10-3, the J gene TRBJ1-5; TRBD1 matches at 7 bases. Germline values: CDR1 ENHRY, CDR2 SYGVKD. The CDR3 is 14 amino acids. The J segment lost 6 bases and the V segment lost 2 bases, leaving 4 bases of the junction unmatched. CDR3 in DNA: TGTGCCATCAGTGAGAATACAGGGGCTCAGCCCCAGCATTTT. This encodes CAISENTGAQPQHF.

This clone appeared once. The chain has TRBV10-3 and TRBJ1-2; D remains unclear. This CDR3 is 16 amino acids long. Trimming took off 2 bases at V and 7 bases at J, with 20 bases between the two ends. Germline CDR1 and CDR2: ENHRY and SYGVKD. The CDR3 nucleotides are TGTGCCATCAGTGAGGGCCTGGCAGAGGCAAGAGGTGGCTACACCTTC. Amino acid sequence: CAISEGLAEARGGYTF.

This clone came up many times. V usage is TRBV24-1 and J usage is TRBJ2-1, with D possibly matching TRBD2 (6 bases). V dropped 3 bases and J dropped 5 bases, with 7 bases sitting between them. The CDR3 is made up of 13 amino acids. Germline CDR1 KGHDR, CDR2 SFDVKD. The CDR3 protein is CATSDGGDNEQFF. The CDR3 DNA reads as TGTGCCACCAGTGATGGAGGGGACAATGAGCAGTTCTTC.

This chain joins TRBV5-5 and TRBJ1-3, with D perhaps matching TRBD1 (5 bases). This CDR3 is built from 18 residues. The germline V gene has CDR1 SGHKS and CDR2 YYEKEE (reference sequence). Trimming removed 0 bases at V and 0 bases at J, with 16 bases between. Here the CDR3 reads CASSLGPTGTSSGNTIYF. CDR3 in DNA: TGTGCCAGCAGCTTGGGACCCACAGGTACCAGCTCTGGAAACACCATATATTTT.

The J gene is TRBJ1-2, the V gene TRBV28, with 9 bases lining up with TRBD1. Unmatched junction bases numbered 17, after V lost 7 bases and J lost 2 bases. The CDR3 has 18 residues. Germline V lookup: CDR1 MDHEN, CDR2 SYDVKM. Here the CDR3 DNA reads TGTGCCAGCATTACCTCAGGGGGGACAGGGACCATCAACTATGGCTACACCTTC. The encoded protein is CASITSGGTGTINYGYTF.

The rearrangement links TRBV3-1 (or the pseudogene TRBV3-2) to TRBJ2-1, with 7 bases that match TRBD2. The V gene end was trimmed by 1 base and the J gene end by 10 bases; junction bases not matched to a gene: 10. Per the germline V gene, CDR1 is LGHDT and CDR2 is YNNKEL (reference sequence). The CDR3 covers 15 residues. Written as DNA, the CDR3 is TGTGCCAGCAGCCAAGGGACTAGTATTGACATCGAGCAGTTCTTC. This encodes CASSQGTSIDIEQFF.

V usage is TRBV11-2 and J usage is TRBJ2-3; TRBD2 is a possible D gene (5 bases). There are 14 residues in the CDR3. Per germline, CDR1 SGHAT and CDR2 FQNNGV. V lost 5 bases and J 4 bases, leaving 13 bases between the germline ends. The CDR3 protein is CASSPTRASDTQYF. Written as DNA, the CDR3 is TGTGCCAGCAGCCCTACGAGGGCGTCAGATACGCAGTATTTT.

The chain links TRBV5-4 to TRBJ1-2, with a tentative D call TRBD1 (6 bases). The germline V and J ends were trimmed by 4 bases and 6 bases, with 22 bases remaining between them. This CDR3 has 16 amino acids. Germline V gene sequence: CDR1 SGHNT, CDR2 YYREEE (reference sequence). The CDR3 sequence: CASSHRLQGKLDGYTF. As DNA, the CDR3 is TGTGCCAGCAGCCATCGGCTACAGGGTAAACTGGATGGCTACACCTTC. Using reference TRBV5-4 and TRBJ1-2 for the parts outside the CDR3, the full variable domain is ETGVTQSPTHLIKTRGQQVTLRCSSQSGHNTVSWYQQALGQGPQFIFQYYREEENGRGNFPPRFSGLQFPNYSSELNVNALELDDSALYLCASSHRLQGKLDGYTFGSGTRLTVV.

The rearrangement links TRBV4-3 to TRBJ1-4; no definite D call. The ends were cut back, 1 base at V and 3 bases at J, with 9 bases in the middle. Germline V gives CDR1 LGHNA, CDR2 YSLEER. CDR3 length: 15 residues. CDR3 region: CASSQAWLSNEKLFF. The CDR3 DNA follows: TGCGCCAGCAGCCAAGCATGGCTCTCTAATGAAAAACTGTTTTTT.

The rearrangement links TRBV11-2 to TRBJ1-2; tentative D call: TRBD1 (5 bases). Germline CDR1 and CDR2: SGHAT and FQNNGV. V shed 5 bases and J shed 0 bases, with 25 bases lying between them. CDR3 length: 19 residues. The CDR3 loop is CASSPSWIVYRGANYGYTF. As DNA, the CDR3 is TGTGCCAGCAGCCCAAGTTGGATAGTCTATCGGGGGGCTAACTATGGCTACACCTTC.

This sequence joins TRBV28 and TRBJ2-7; D ambiguous. Germline CDR1 and CDR2: MDHEN and SYDVKM. This CDR3 is 12 amino acids long. The CDR3 loop reads CAIRALDYEQYF. The CDR3 DNA sequence: TGTGCTATAAGGGCCTTAGACTACGAGCAGTACTTC.